The 14 T cell receptor beta chains reported below all come from one sample, sequenced in a study of T cells in Graves' hyperthyroidism and ophthalmopathy (dated by TCRdb to 2018 to 2020). Library preparation was by multiplex PCR. Sequencing relied on an Illumina HiSeq 2000. The TCR beta CDR3 regions were amplified from the RNA transcripts. The first round of RT-PCR for the TCR CDR3 was performed with the HTBI primer set and the Qiagen OneStep RT-PCR kit. TCRdb reprocessing: public reads trimmed at Q25 with fastp, clones called with MiXCR, in-frame beta chains kept. Merged by CDR3 protein, the rows form single entries marked with the most common genes and DNA. The sample table records a few hundred thousand distinct CDR3 sequences; less than 15% of these occur just once. 9.2% of the sample lies in the top ten. The sample comprised blood. These receptors were taken from a woman aged 18-29 years with Graves' hyperthyroidism.

This clonotype showed up just a few times. The V and J genes are TRBV19 and TRBJ1-4; D unclear. Trimming shortened V by 8 bases and J by 0 bases, and 13 bases separated the two germline ends. The CDR3 spans 15 residues. Germline CDR1 LNHDA, CDR2 SQIVND (reference sequence). CDR3 loop: CASEESGATNEKLFF. The CDR3 DNA sequence: TGTGCCAGTGAAGAGTCAGGCGCAACTAATGAAAAACTGTTTTTT.

This clonotype was counted at least ten times. The rearrangement joins TRBV2 to TRBJ2-5; D unclear. This CDR3 has 14 amino acids. Germline CDR1 SNHLY, CDR2 FYNNEI. V was cut by 7 bases and J by 0 bases, with 12 bases left in between. CDR3 amino acids: CASTDGANQETQYF. CDR3 bases: TGTGCCAGCACAGATGGCGCAAACCAAGAGACCCAGTACTTC.

In its sample, this clonotype was seen many times. The V gene is TRBV19, the J gene TRBJ1-1; 10 nucleotides agree with TRBD1. Trimming removed 6 bases from V and 3 bases from J; junction bases left unmatched: 10. Germline V gene lookup returns CDR1 LNHDA and CDR2 SQIVND (reference sequence). CDR3 size: 16 residues. CDR3 sequence: CASSTGTGASDTEAFF. The CDR3 DNA sequence: TGTGCCAGTAGCACCGGGACAGGGGCATCCGACACTGAAGCTTTCTTT.

The chain is built from TRBV9 and TRBJ1-3; D gene uncertain. There are 14 residues in the CDR3. Germline lookup yields CDR1 SGDLS and CDR2 YYNGEE. Deletions cut 0 bases from V and 4 bases from J, with 8 bases between. CDR3 in amino acids: CASSVAADGNTIYF. The CDR3 DNA sequence: TGTGCCAGCAGCGTAGCAGCAGACGGAAACACCATATATTTT.

This clonotype was detected ten times or more. In DNA, the CDR3 is TGCAGTGCCTCCTCGGACACCTACAATGAGCAGTTCTTC. The encoded protein is CSASSDTYNEQFF. The chain uses TRBV20-1 and TRBJ2-1, with a tentative D call TRBD1 (5 bases). Trimming shortened V by 6 bases and J by 2 bases, and 11 bases separated the two germline ends. Germline assignment: CDR1 DFQATT and CDR2 SNEGSKA (reference sequence). CDR3 size: 13 residues.

This clonotype came up many times. The chain links TRBV3-1 to TRBJ2-3, with D uncertain. The CDR3 runs 14 residues. V gave up 5 bases and J gave up 4 bases, with 13 bases separating them. The germline V gene has CDR1 LGHDT and CDR2 YNNKEL (reference sequence). The CDR3 loop is CASSRWLGADTQYF. CDR3 nucleotide sequence: TGTGCCAGCAGCAGGTGGCTAGGAGCAGATACGCAGTATTTT.

This clonotype came up many times. The genes are TRBV10-3 and TRBJ2-3; D gene ambiguous. Trimming shortened V by 2 bases and J by 0 bases, and 9 bases separated the two germline ends. Germline-derived CDR1 and CDR2 are ENHRY and SYGVKD. This CDR3 has 15 amino acids. In DNA, the CDR3 is TGTGCCATCAGTGAGAGGAGCGTAAGCACAGATACGCAGTATTTT. Protein: CAISERSVSTDTQYF.

This clonotype was detected many times. The chain uses TRBV27 and TRBJ1-1; D uncertain. The CDR3 totals 13 residues. Per germline, CDR1 MNHEY and CDR2 SMNVEV (reference sequence). V was trimmed by 7 bases and J by 0 bases, leaving 9 bases between them. CDR3: CASKDGLNTEAFF. CDR3 sequence (DNA): TGTGCCAGCAAGGACGGACTGAACACTGAAGCTTTCTTT.

This clonotype was detected ten times or more. CDR3: CASFLSETPPYNEQFF. DNA for the CDR3: TGTGCCAGCTTCTTGAGCGAGACTCCCCCCTACAATGAGCAGTTCTTC. The V call is TRBV6-2 or TRBV6-3, the J call TRBJ2-1, with no clear D. Germline loops: CDR1 MNHEY, CDR2 SVGEGT. V was clipped by 8 bases and J by 2 bases, with 19 bases between them. The CDR3 runs to 16 residues.

This chain connects TRBV28 to TRBJ2-3; TRBD2 matches 8 bases. The V and J ends lost 8 bases and 4 bases, in that order; junction bases with no gene match: 14. The CDR3 spans 16 residues. Germline V gene sequence: CDR1 MDHEN, CDR2 SYDVKM. The CDR3 is CASSEAGGVRADTQYF. CDR3 DNA: TGTGCCAGCTCCGAGGCCGGGGGGGTCAGGGCAGATACGCAGTATTTT.

This clonotype was found many times. This chain uses TRBV20-1 with TRBJ2-7; 8 positions match TRBD1. The V gene end was trimmed by 2 bases and the J gene end by 1 base; junction bases not matched to a gene: 4. Germline V gene data show CDR1 as DFQATT and CDR2 as SNEGSKA (reference sequence). The CDR3 spans 14 residues. This CDR3 reads CSARPDRGSYEQYF. The CDR3 nucleotides are TGCAGTGCTAGACCAGACAGGGGTTCCTACGAGCAGTACTTC.

In its sample, this clonotype was seen a few times. V usage is TRBV5-6 and J usage is TRBJ2-1; 11 bases map to TRBD2. The CDR3 length is 16 residues. The ends lost 0 bases at V and 5 bases at J; junction bases unmatched: 4. From germline, CDR1 is SGHDT and CDR2 YYEEEE. CDR3 DNA: TGTGCCAGCAGCTTGGCCGGTAGCGGGGGGGACAATGAGCAGTTCTTC. It yields the protein CASSLAGSGGDNEQFF. Drawing the rest from reference TRBV5-6 and TRBJ2-1, the complete variable domain is DAGVTQSPTHLIKTRGQQVTLRCSPKSGHDTVSWYQQALGQGPQFIFQYYEEEERQRGNFPDRFSGHQFPNYSSELNVNALLLGDSALYLCASSLAGSGGDNEQFFGPGTRLTVL.

This clonotype was counted ten times or more. The J gene is TRBJ2-5, the V gene TRBV2; a weak D match, TRBD2 (6 bases). The length of the CDR3 is 11 residues. Germline CDR1 SNHLY, CDR2 FYNNEI. V was trimmed by 8 bases and J by 2 bases, leaving 6 bases between them. CDR3 DNA sequence: TGTGCCAGCGCGGGACAAGAGACCCAGTACTTC. Translation gives CASAGQETQYF. The full variable domain, completed using reference TRBV2 and TRBJ2-5, is EPEVTQTPSHQVTQMGQEVILRCVPISNHLYFYWYRQILGQKVEFLVSFYNNEISEKSEIFDDQFSVERPDGSNFTLKIRSTKLEDSAMYFCASAGQETQYFGPGTRLLVL.

The chain uses TRBV6-1 and TRBJ2-4, with 9 bases lining up with TRBD1. This CDR3 region has 16 residues. The ends lost 8 bases at V and 7 bases at J; junction bases unmatched: 15. Germline V gene lookup returns CDR1 MNHNS and CDR2 SASEGT. CDR3 region: CASAPLLTGGMNIQYF. The CDR3 bases are TGTGCCAGCGCCCCCCTCCTGACAGGGGGTATGAACATTCAGTACTTC.